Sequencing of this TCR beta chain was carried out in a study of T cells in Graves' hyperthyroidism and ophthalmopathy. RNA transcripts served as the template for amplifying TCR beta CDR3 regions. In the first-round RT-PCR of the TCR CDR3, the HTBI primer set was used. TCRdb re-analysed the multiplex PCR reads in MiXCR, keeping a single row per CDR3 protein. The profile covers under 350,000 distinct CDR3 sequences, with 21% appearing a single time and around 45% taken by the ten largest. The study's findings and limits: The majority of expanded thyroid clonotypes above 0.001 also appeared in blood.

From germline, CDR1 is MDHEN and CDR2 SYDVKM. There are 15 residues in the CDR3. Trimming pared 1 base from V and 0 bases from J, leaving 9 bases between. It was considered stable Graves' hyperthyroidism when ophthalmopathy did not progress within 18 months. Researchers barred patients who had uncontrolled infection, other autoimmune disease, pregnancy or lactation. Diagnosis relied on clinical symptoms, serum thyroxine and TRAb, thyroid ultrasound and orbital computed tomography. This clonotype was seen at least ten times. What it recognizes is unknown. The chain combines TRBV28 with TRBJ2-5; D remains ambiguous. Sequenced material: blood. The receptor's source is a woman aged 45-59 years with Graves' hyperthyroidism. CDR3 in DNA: TGTGCCAGCAGTTTATTGTCAGCGTACCAAGAGACCCAGTACTTC. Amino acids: CASSLLSAYQETQYF. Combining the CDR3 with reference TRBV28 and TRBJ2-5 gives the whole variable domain DVKVTQSSRYLVKRTGEKVFLECVQDMDHENMFWYRQDPGLGLRLIYFSYDVKMKEKGDIPEGYSVSREKKERFSLILESASTNQTSMYLCASSLLSAYQETQYFGPGTRLLVL.